The 7 T cell receptor beta chains below were found in one sample sequenced in a study of T cells in Graves' hyperthyroidism and ophthalmopathy. Regions amplified from RNA transcripts were the TCR beta CDR3 regions. The primer set for the first-round RT-PCR of the TCR CDR3 was HTBI. TCRdb used MiXCR to reprocess the multiplex PCR reads, holding one entry per CDR3 protein. The data contain around 480,000 distinct CDR3 sequences, roughly an eighth of them singletons. The sequencing sample was made of blood. The receptors shown here come from a woman aged 18-29 years with Graves' hyperthyroidism.

This clonotype came up many times. This chain joins TRBV9 and TRBJ2-1, with TRBD1 matching over 9 bases. This CDR3 comprises 17 residues. The junction had 13 bases not matched to a gene; V was cut back by 4 bases and J by 5 bases. The germline V gene encodes CDR1 SGDLS and CDR2 YYNGEE. This CDR3 reads CASSPSSGQGTHNEQFF. CDR3 DNA: TGTGCCAGCAGCCCTTCAAGTGGACAGGGGACCCACAATGAGCAGTTCTTC.

The chain employs TRBV10-2 and TRBJ1-5; D might be TRBD1 (6 bases). Germline assignment: CDR1 WSHSY and CDR2 SAAADI. This CDR3 contains 18 residues. V was trimmed by 2 bases and J by 4 bases, leaving 21 bases between them. This CDR3 reads CASSEREGGALINQPQHF. CDR3 bases: TGCGCCAGCAGTGAGCGAGAGGGGGGGGCGCTTATAAATCAGCCCCAGCATTTT.

This clonotype was counted a few times. The chain recombines TRBV12-3 or TRBV12-4 with TRBJ2-2, with D tentatively TRBD2 (5 bases). V dropped 9 bases and J dropped 6 bases, with 14 bases sitting between them. This CDR3 region has 13 residues. The CDR3 reads CARPLIGAGELFF. The DNA for the CDR3 is TGTGCCAGGCCCTTGATCGGGGCCGGGGAGCTGTTTTTT.

This clonotype was seen at least ten times. The chain joins TRBV19 to TRBJ2-7; D is perhaps TRBD1 (6 bases). V lost 5 bases and J lost 1, with 15 bases in between. The CDR3 extends over 15 amino acids. CDR1 and CDR2 (germline): LNHDA, SQIVND (reference sequence). The CDR3 spells CASSLSSGQSYEQYF. The DNA of the CDR3 is TGTGCCAGTAGTCTGAGCTCGGGACAATCCTACGAGCAGTACTTC.

There are many counts of this clonotype. The rearrangement joins TRBV29-1 to TRBJ2-2; perhaps TRBD1 as D (6 bases). CDR1 and CDR2 from the germline V gene are SQVTM and ANQGSEA. This CDR3 spans 14 amino acids. The V end lost 3 bases, the J end lost 5 bases, and 13 bases lay between the germline ends. The CDR3 DNA reads as TGCAGCGTTGAGAGCAGGGGCACGACCGGGGAGCTGTTTTTT. It codes for CSVESRGTTGELFF.

This clonotype has ten or more counts. The chain carries TRBV24-1 and TRBJ2-2; D possibly matches TRBD1 or TRBD2 (6 bases each). Deletions cut 8 bases from V and 7 bases from J, with 16 bases between. This CDR3 is built from 14 residues. From germline, CDR1 is KGHDR and CDR2 SFDVKD. CDR3 region: CATMGAAGSGELFF. CDR3 sequence (DNA): TGTGCCACCATGGGGGCAGCGGGTAGCGGGGAGCTGTTTTTT.

This clonotype has only a few counts. J is TRBJ2-1 and V is TRBV5-8, with 8 bases lining up with TRBD2. CDR3 size: 15 residues. The V and J ends lost 4 bases and 7 bases, in that order; junction bases with no gene match: 10. Germline-derived CDR1 and CDR2 are SGHTS and YDEGEE. The CDR3 loop reads CASSRPGTSFNEQFF. The CDR3 DNA follows: TGTGCCAGCAGCCGTCCGGGGACTAGTTTTAATGAGCAGTTCTTC.